Shown below are 8 T cell receptor beta chains from a single sample sequenced in a study of cytomegalovirus exposure and HLA in healthy donors. Primers for the PCR totalled 60 Vbeta and 13 Jbeta. Only in-frame clones appear in the TCRdb table, and some are missing; sequencing was by immunoSEQ multiplex PCR. The sample has 150,000 to 200,000 clones, approximately 71% seen once. The sample taken for sequencing was PBMCs. The receptor source for this set is a woman in her late teens or twenties in good health and CMV-seropositive.

V gene TRBV4-1 combines with J gene TRBJ2-3; weak D call: TRBD2 (5 bases). Germline V gives CDR1 MGHRA, CDR2 YSYEKL. The V gene lost 1 base and the J gene lost 6 bases, with 17 bases spanning the gap. This CDR3 comprises 16 residues. DNA for the CDR3: TGCGCCAGCAGCCAAGTTGGCTATGGGAGTACGGATACGCAGTATTTT. Its translation: CASSQVGYGSTDTQYF.

The gene calls are TRBV7-8 and TRBJ1-4; D is ambiguous. CDR1 and CDR2 from the germline V gene are SGHVS and FQNEAQ. With 7 bases removed from V and 2 bases from J, the gap between germline ends came to 17 bases. The CDR3 runs 16 residues. The CDR3 region is CASTKEDFWTNEKLFF. CDR3 nucleotide sequence: TGTGCCAGCACCAAAGAGGACTTCTGGACTAATGAAAAACTGTTTTTT.

The chain couples TRBV27 to TRBJ2-7; TRBD2 might be the D (6 bases). V was shortened by 0 bases and J by 2 bases, with 11 bases between the two germline ends. CDR3 length: 15 residues. Germline V CDR1 and CDR2: MNHEY, SMNVEV (reference sequence). The CDR3 DNA reads as TGTGCCAGCAGTTTATCCGGGGGTATAGCCTACGAGCAGTACTTC. Protein product: CASSLSGGIAYEQYF.

This chain uses TRBV5-4 with TRBJ1-1; D gene ambiguous. The germline gives CDR1 SGHNT, CDR2 YYREEE (reference sequence). This CDR3 has 18 residues. V lost 0 bases and J 3 bases, leaving 21 bases between the germline ends. CDR3 region: CASSLVPAPLAIDTEAFF. CDR3 nucleotides: TGTGCCAGCAGCTTGGTCCCAGCCCCGTTAGCTATAGACACTGAAGCTTTCTTT. Variable domain in full (rest from reference TRBV5-4 and TRBJ1-1): ETGVTQSPTHLIKTRGQQVTLRCSSQSGHNTVSWYQQALGQGPQFIFQYYREEENGRGNFPPRFSGLQFPNYSSELNVNALELDDSALYLCASSLVPAPLAIDTEAFFGQGTRLTVV.

In this sample, this clone turned up once. The J gene is TRBJ2-5, the V gene TRBV6-7, with 7 bases identical to TRBD1. TRBV6-7 is reported as an ORF; its role is uncertain. J was trimmed by 9 bases and V by 0 bases; bases with no gene match: 25. This CDR3 has 20 residues. The CDR3 loop reads CASSYSGRGLVSLGGLPQYF. The DNA of the CDR3 is TGTGCCAGCAGTTACTCGGGTAGGGGGCTCGTTAGCCTAGGCGGTCTCCCCCAGTACTTC.

The rearrangement links TRBV5-4 to TRBJ1-2; D is perhaps TRBD1 (6 bases). From germline, CDR1 is SGHNT and CDR2 YYREEE (reference sequence). The CDR3 consists of 16 residues. Trimming removed 4 bases from V and 7 bases from J, with 23 bases in between. The CDR3 loop is CASSPDRWQGQGGYTF. CDR3 in DNA: TGTGCCAGCAGCCCCGATAGGTGGCAGGGGCAGGGTGGCTACACCTTC.

On this clone itself: One end of the junction does not line up with germline, which may come from a read error. V usage is TRBV7-2 and J usage is TRBJ1-2; 7 bases are shared with TRBD1. CDR3 length: 13 amino acids. From germline, CDR1 is SGHTA and CDR2 FQGNSA. The CDR3 region has the DNA TGTGCCAGCAGCGCTGGAGGGGGCTATGGCTACGCCTTC. Its protein is CASSAGGGYGYAF.

This clone has just a few counts. The genes are TRBV28 and TRBJ2-7; D unresolved. The CDR3 sequence is 13 residues long. V shed 3 bases and J shed 0 bases, with 6 bases lying between them. Germline V gene data show CDR1 as MDHEN and CDR2 as SYDVKM. The CDR3 sequence is CASSLQVSYEQYF. In nucleotides, the CDR3 is TGTGCCAGCAGTTTGCAGGTCTCCTACGAGCAGTACTTC.